The 14 T cell receptor beta chains below were found in one sample sequenced in a study of blood T cell repertoires in COVID-19. TCRdb's table, derived via immunoSEQ multiplex PCR, lists solely in-frame clones and lacks some. The sample has tens of thousands of clones, about nine tenths seen once. Sequencing was carried out using peripheral blood. These receptor sequences come from an older woman with active COVID-19.

In nucleotides, the CDR3 is TGTGCCAGCAGTCGGGGGGGGTCCTACGAGCAGTACTTC. This codes for CASSRGGSYEQYF. J is TRBJ2-7 and V is TRBV6-5; the match to TRBD2 covers 8 bases. Germline lookup yields CDR1 MNHEY and CDR2 SVGAGI. V shed 5 bases, J shed 1 base, and the junction held 1 base outside the gene matches. The CDR3 is 13 amino acids.

The J gene is TRBJ2-1, the V gene TRBV18, with 12 bases aligning to TRBD2. The germline V gene encodes CDR1 KGHSH and CDR2 LQKENI. Trimming took 3 bases from V and 2 from J; bases not matched to a gene: 8. This CDR3 is 18 amino acids long. The CDR3 sequence: CASSPRLAGAPPYNEQFF. Here the CDR3 DNA reads TGTGCCAGCTCACCGAGACTAGCGGGGGCCCCTCCCTACAATGAGCAGTTCTTC.

The chain uses TRBV27 and TRBJ1-6; TRBD1 agrees at 10 bases. The CDR3 sequence is 16 residues long. With V trimmed by 8 bases and J by 10 bases, 14 bases remained unmatched. Germline V gene sequence: CDR1 MNHEY, CDR2 SMNVEV (reference sequence). The CDR3 nucleotides are TGTGCCAGCCGACTCCAACCGGGACAGGGGTTGTCACCCCTCCACTTT. This translates into CASRLQPGQGLSPLHF.

This chain connects TRBV18 to TRBJ2-7, with 12 bases that match TRBD2. V lost 4 bases and J lost 2; bases outside the gene matches: 3. The CDR3 consists of 15 residues. CDR1 is KGHSH, CDR2 LQKENI, per germline. The CDR3 coding sequence is TGTGCCAGCTCACTGACTAGCGGGGGTACCTACGAGCAGTACTTC. Translating gives CASSLTSGGTYEQYF. Together with reference TRBV18 and TRBJ2-7, the CDR3 gives the full variable domain: NAGVMQNPRHLVRRRGQEARLRCSPMKGHSHVYWYRQLPEEGLKFMVYLQKENIIDESGMPKERFSAEFPKEGPSILRIQQVVRGDSAAYFCASSLTSGGTYEQYFGPGTRLTVT.

The gene calls are TRBV3-1 (or the pseudogene TRBV3-2) and TRBJ2-5; TRBD2 is a possible D gene (6 bases). The CDR3 has 17 amino acids. The V end lost 2 bases, the J end lost 2 bases, and 18 bases lay between the germline ends. From germline, CDR1 is LGHDT and CDR2 YNNKEL (reference sequence). The CDR3 is CASSQPLGRGLQETQYF. The CDR3 nucleotides are TGTGCCAGCAGCCAACCTTTAGGGCGGGGATTACAAGAGACCCAGTACTTC.

The chain employs TRBV2 and TRBJ2-7, with 7 bases fitting TRBD1. V shed 4 bases and J 0 bases; nucleotides not matched to a gene: 6. The CDR3 extends over 15 amino acids. Looked up from germline, CDR1 is SNHLY and CDR2 is FYNNEI. The CDR3 sequence: CASSADRVSSYEQYF. DNA of the CDR3: TGTGCCAGCAGTGCCGACAGGGTCAGCTCCTACGAGCAGTACTTC.

This chain joins TRBV20-1 and TRBJ1-6; D is possibly TRBD1 (6 bases). CDR1 DFQATT and CDR2 SNEGSKA come from the germline V gene (reference sequence). The germline V and J ends were trimmed by 3 bases and 6 bases, with 9 bases remaining between them. This CDR3 region has 13 residues. Here the CDR3 reads CSASEGGNSPLHF. In nucleotides, the CDR3 is TGCAGTGCTAGTGAAGGGGGTAATTCACCCCTCCACTTT.

V usage is TRBV2 and J usage is TRBJ2-7; maybe TRBD1 (6 bases). V lost 7 bases, J lost 2 bases, and 15 bases lay in between. Germline CDR1 is SNHLY and CDR2 is FYNNEI. CDR3 length: 14 residues. Here the CDR3 reads CASNTRDTAYEQYF. The CDR3 nucleotides are TGTGCCAGCAATACCCGGGACACCGCCTACGAGCAGTACTTC.

This clone was observed once. This chain links TRBV5-1 with TRBJ1-2; tentatively, D is TRBD1 (5 bases). V shed 1 base and J shed 6 bases, with 10 bases lying between them. CDR1 SGHRS and CDR2 YFSETQ come from the germline V gene. The CDR3 totals 13 residues. DNA of the CDR3: TGCGCCAGCAGCTTGTGGGGGGAAGATGGCTACACCTTC. It yields the protein CASSLWGEDGYTF.

This clone was found once. J is TRBJ2-7 and V is TRBV7-2, with D perhaps TRBD2 (5 bases). V gave up 8 bases and J gave up 0 bases, with 17 bases separating them. The CDR3 sequence is 15 residues long. In germline, CDR1 is SGHTA, CDR2 FQGNSA. The CDR3 DNA reads TGTGCCAGCGCCCGGGGATGGGGAAGCTCCTACGAGCAGTACTTC. Translated: CASARGWGSSYEQYF. The variable domain in full, completed from reference TRBV7-2 and TRBJ2-7, reads GAGVSQSPSNKVTEKGKDVELRCDPISGHTALYWYRQSLGQGLEFLIYFQGNSAPDKSGLPSDRFSAERTGGSVSTLTIQRTQQEDSAVYLCASARGWGSSYEQYFGPGTRLTVT.

The genes are TRBV10-2 and TRBJ1-3, with D maybe TRBD1 (5 bases). Germline V gives CDR1 WSHSY, CDR2 SAAADI. The CDR3 loop spans 14 amino acids. The V gene lost 8 bases and the J gene lost 3 bases, with 14 bases spanning the gap. For the CDR3, the DNA is TGCGCCAGCGCTCGGGGGACTGATGGAAACACCATATATTTT. As protein: CASARGTDGNTIYF.

The rearrangement links TRBV21-1 to TRBJ2-3; the listed D gene, TRBD2, was not tested against the DNA. TRBV21-1 corresponds to a pseudogene. The CDR3 consists of 15 residues. The CDR3, as DNA: TGTGCCAGCAGCGACGCGGGGGGGCGGGTAGATACGCAGTATTTT. Encoded protein: CASSDAGGRVDTQYF.

The chain recombines TRBV5-4 with TRBJ2-5, with a tentative D call TRBD2 (6 bases). The germline gives CDR1 SGHNT, CDR2 YYREEE (reference sequence). CDR3 length: 12 residues. V lost 10 bases to trimming and J lost 1 base, with 11 bases between them. CDR3 protein: CACGATQETQYF. For the CDR3, the DNA is TGTGCCTGCGGGGCCACCCAAGAGACCCAGTACTTC.

The chain employs TRBV3-1 (or the pseudogene TRBV3-2) and TRBJ2-3; no clear D gene. CDR3 size: 13 residues. CDR1 is LGHDT, CDR2 YNNKEL, per germline (reference sequence). Trimming stripped 6 bases from V and 2 bases from J, with 9 bases between. The CDR3 region is CASRSEPTDTQYF. For the CDR3, the DNA is TGTGCCAGCAGGTCCGAGCCCACAGATACGCAGTATTTT.